One sample yielded the 16 T cell receptor beta chains listed below, sequenced in a study of T-cell reconstitution after alpha-beta-depleted transplantation in children. TCRbeta library preparation incorporated unique molecular identifiers. TCRdb re-analysed the PCR reads in MiXCR, keeping a single row per CDR3 protein. The sample carries about 400,000 distinct CDR3 sequences, roughly 22% recorded once. This material consisted of PBMCs from the stem cell graft donor, taken from the stem cell graft. The source is a human donor who donated a stem cell graft to a child with acute myeloid leukemia.

The chain links TRBV20-1 to TRBJ2-3; tentative D call: TRBD2 (6 bases). The CDR3 covers 17 residues. Trimming left V 3 bases short and J 6 bases short, with 25 bases between. Germline values: CDR1 DFQATT, CDR2 SNEGSKA (reference sequence). CDR3 region: CSASFRGFSGSMDTQYF. DNA for the CDR3: TGCAGTGCTAGCTTTCGAGGATTTAGCGGTTCGATGGATACGCAGTATTTT.

The chain is built from TRBV9 and TRBJ2-7; D is undetermined. The V gene lost 0 bases and the J gene lost 3 bases, with 13 bases spanning the gap. The CDR3 loop spans 15 amino acids. CDR1 and CDR2 from the germline V gene are SGDLS and YYNGEE. Here the CDR3 DNA reads TGTGCCAGCAGCGTAGAGGCAGAAGCTTTCTACGAGCAGTACTTC. It codes for CASSVEAEAFYEQYF.

This clonotype was found many times. The chain employs TRBV29-1 and TRBJ2-1; 10 bases line up with TRBD2. The CDR3 totals 13 residues. V shed 7 bases and J 9 bases; nucleotides not matched to a gene: 9. In germline, CDR1 is SQVTM, CDR2 ANQGSEA. CDR3: CSASVSSGGEQFF. CDR3 DNA: TGCAGCGCCTCGGTGTCTAGCGGGGGTGAGCAGTTCTTC.

The chain is built from TRBV13 and TRBJ2-7; D is perhaps TRBD2 (6 bases). This CDR3 is built from 16 residues. With 4 bases removed from V and 3 bases from J, the gap between germline ends came to 19 bases. Per the germline V gene, CDR1 is PRHDT and CDR2 is FYEKMQ (reference sequence). CDR3 sequence (DNA): TGTGCCAGCAGCTCCAGATATGGGACTGGAGACTACGAGCAGTACTTC. The encoded protein is CASSSRYGTGDYEQYF.

The J gene is TRBJ1-2, the V gene TRBV19; D perhaps matches TRBD1 (6 bases). The V end was cut by 3 bases, the J end by 4 bases, with 9 bases between. This CDR3 has 13 amino acids. In germline, CDR1 is LNHDA, CDR2 SQIVND (reference sequence). CDR3 nucleotide sequence: TGTGCCAGTAGTATCCAGGGGACCTATGGCTACACCTTC. Translating it yields CASSIQGTYGYTF.

This clonotype was counted ten times or more. The J gene is TRBJ1-6, the V gene TRBV6-5, with a possible D match to TRBD1 (5 bases). The CDR3 loop spans 17 amino acids. Looked up from germline, CDR1 is MNHEY and CDR2 is SVGAGI. Between the trimmed V and J ends, which lost 0 bases and 7 bases, there was a span of 16 bases. CDR3 residues: CASSYSWIPGENSPLHF. The CDR3 DNA reads as TGTGCCAGCAGTTACTCCTGGATCCCGGGGGAAAATTCACCCCTCCACTTT.

This clonotype occurred many times. The V call is TRBV20-1, the J call TRBJ2-1; D is unclear. Germline V lookup: CDR1 DFQATT, CDR2 SNEGSKA (reference sequence). Trimming removed 3 bases from V and 1 base from J, with 7 bases in between. CDR3 length equals 13 residues. The CDR3 reads CSARARSYNEQFF. The CDR3 nucleotides are TGCAGTGCTAGGGCTAGGTCCTACAATGAGCAGTTCTTC.

The CDR3 here is CASSLVVAGGPGETQYF. The CDR3 DNA is TGTGCCAGCAGCTTAGTGGTAGCGGGAGGGCCGGGGGAGACCCAGTACTTC. The chain carries TRBV7-2 and TRBJ2-5; TRBD2 aligns across 11 bases. The CDR3 has 17 amino acids. Germline lookup yields CDR1 SGHTA and CDR2 FQGNSA. Unmatched junction bases numbered 9, after V lost 1 base and J lost 5 bases.

The J gene is TRBJ2-3, the V gene TRBV5-1, with D tentatively TRBD1 (6 bases). This CDR3 region has 14 residues. The germline V and J ends were trimmed by 2 bases and 3 bases, with 10 bases remaining between them. Germline CDR1 and CDR2: SGHRS and YFSETQ. In DNA, the CDR3 is TGCGCCAGCAGCTTTCAGGGGAGAACAGATACGCAGTATTTT. It is translated as CASSFQGRTDTQYF.

The chain uses TRBV20-1 and TRBJ2-5; TRBD1 aligns across 7 bases. V lost 5 bases to trimming and J lost 5 bases; unmatched junction nucleotides: 2. Germline CDR1 reads DFQATT; CDR2 reads SNEGSKA (reference sequence). The CDR3 sequence is 11 residues long. CDR3 in DNA: TGCAGTGCTGGACAGGTTGAGACCCAGTACTTC. It codes for CSAGQVETQYF.

This chain joins TRBV7-9 and TRBJ2-7, with 7 bases lining up with TRBD2. With V trimmed by 6 bases and J by 2 bases, 7 bases remained unmatched. CDR1 is SEHNR and CDR2 is FQNEAQ in the germline V gene (reference sequence). This CDR3 has 14 amino acids. The CDR3 loop is CASRGGGPPYEQYF. CDR3 coding DNA: TGTGCCAGCAGGGGGGGGGGACCCCCCTACGAGCAGTACTTC.

This clonotype has a count of ten or more. The rearrangement uses TRBV20-1 and TRBJ2-3; possibly TRBD1 for D (5 bases). The CDR3 consists of 17 residues. V was shortened by 0 bases and J by 2 bases, with 18 bases between the two germline ends. The germline gives CDR1 DFQATT, CDR2 SNEGSKA (reference sequence). The CDR3 region is CSARDYQRRTTTDTQYF. CDR3 nucleotide sequence: TGCAGTGCTAGAGATTATCAACGTCGGACAACCACAGATACGCAGTATTTT.

This clonotype turned up a few times. V is TRBV25-1 and J is TRBJ2-1; D remains ambiguous. The germline CDR1 and CDR2 sequences are MGHDK and SYGVNS. This CDR3 is built from 13 residues. Trimming cost V 2 bases and J 6 bases, with 8 bases left between them. The CDR3 nucleotides read TGTGCCAGCAGTGAACAAAGTATCAATGAGCAGTTCTTC. It is translated as CASSEQSINEQFF. Based on the CDR3 plus reference TRBV25-1 and TRBJ2-1, the full variable domain is EADIYQTPRYLVIGTGKKITLECSQTMGHDKMYWYQQDPGMELHLIHYSYGVNSTEKGDLSSESTVSRIRTEHFPLTLESARPSHTSQYLCASSEQSINEQFFGPGTRLTVL.

This clonotype was picked up a small number of times. The rearrangement joins TRBV28 to TRBJ1-5; 9 bases fit TRBD1. This CDR3 comprises 15 residues. The V gene's germline CDR1 is MDHEN and CDR2 SYDVKM. The V and J ends lost 6 bases and 2 bases, in that order; junction bases with no gene match: 5. The CDR3 DNA follows: TGTGCCAGCAGCCACCGGGACAGGGGCAATCAGCCCCAGCATTTT. Amino acid sequence: CASSHRDRGNQPQHF.

This clonotype was counted between two and nine times. V is TRBV11-3 and J is TRBJ2-7; tentatively, D is TRBD1 or TRBD2 (5 bases each). The V gene lost 1 base and the J gene lost 5 bases, with 12 bases spanning the gap. CDR3 size: 14 residues. Germline loops: CDR1 SGHNT, CDR2 YENEEA. The CDR3 here is CASSLVGDPHEQYF. DNA for the CDR3: TGTGCCAGCAGCTTAGTGGGGGACCCCCACGAGCAGTACTTC.

This chain links TRBV20-1 with TRBJ2-5; tentative D call: TRBD2 (5 bases). V was shortened by 1 base and J by 4 bases, with 16 bases between the two germline ends. Germline loops: CDR1 DFQATT, CDR2 SNEGSKA (reference sequence). The CDR3 contains 15 residues. The chain's CDR3 is CSARVRAMNSETQYF. As DNA, the CDR3 is TGCAGTGCTAGAGTGAGGGCTATGAACTCAGAGACCCAGTACTTC.